This T cell receptor beta chain was found in a study of chemoradiotherapy in HPV16-positive cancers. The count of this clone is one. Its antigen is still unknown. Findings and caveats of the study: HPV-specific T cells were functionally defined from only a couple of HPV16-positive patients. Non-HPV-specific T cells did not expand in tumors during treatment, whereas candidate HPV-specific clones and E7-related motifs did. Better recurrence-free survival went with HPV-responsive T-cell expansion in HPV16-positive patients.

Here immunoSEQ multiplex PCR was the method, and the copy in TCRdb shows in-frame clones only, minus some. The data hold 25,000 to 30,000 clones, with over 90% observed a single time. The specimen comprised blood, sampled from a patient who underwent chemoradiotherapy. This sequence originates from a human donor with HPV-associated anogenital cancer.

CDR3 protein: CASSYGGDGDNEQFF. As DNA, the CDR3 is TGTGCCAGCAGTTACGGGGGGGATGGTGACAATGAGCAGTTCTTC. The rearrangement joins TRBV6-5 to TRBJ2-1; TRBD2 agrees at 7 bases. The ends lost 2 bases at V and 5 bases at J; junction bases unmatched: 6. This CDR3 region has 15 residues. Germline lookup yields CDR1 MNHEY and CDR2 SVGAGI.